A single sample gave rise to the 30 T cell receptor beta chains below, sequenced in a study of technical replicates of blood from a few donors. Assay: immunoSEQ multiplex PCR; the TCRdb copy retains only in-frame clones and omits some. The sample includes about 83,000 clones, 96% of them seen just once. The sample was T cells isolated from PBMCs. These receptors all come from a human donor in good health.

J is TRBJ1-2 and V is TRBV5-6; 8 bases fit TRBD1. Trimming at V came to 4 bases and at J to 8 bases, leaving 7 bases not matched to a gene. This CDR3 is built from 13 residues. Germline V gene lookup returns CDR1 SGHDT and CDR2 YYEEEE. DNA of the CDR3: TGTGCCAGCAGCCCCTGGGACAGGCAGGGCTACACCTTC. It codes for CASSPWDRQGYTF. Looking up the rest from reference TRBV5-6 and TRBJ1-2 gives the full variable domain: DAGVTQSPTHLIKTRGQQVTLRCSPKSGHDTVSWYQQALGQGPQFIFQYYEEEERQRGNFPDRFSGHQFPNYSSELNVNALLLGDSALYLCASSPWDRQGYTFGSGTRLTVV.

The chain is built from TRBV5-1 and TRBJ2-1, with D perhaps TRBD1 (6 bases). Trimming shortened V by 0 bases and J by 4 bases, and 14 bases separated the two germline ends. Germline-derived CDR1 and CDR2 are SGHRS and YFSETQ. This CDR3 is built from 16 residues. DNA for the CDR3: TGCGCCAGCAGCTTGGCCATGGGGACAAATTACAATGAGCAGTTCTTC. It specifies CASSLAMGTNYNEQFF.

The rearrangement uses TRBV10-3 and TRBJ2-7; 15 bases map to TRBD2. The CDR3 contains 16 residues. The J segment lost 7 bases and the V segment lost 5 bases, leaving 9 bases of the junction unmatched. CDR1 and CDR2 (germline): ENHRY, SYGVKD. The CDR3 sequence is CAISNSGTSGRKEQYF. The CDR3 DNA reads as TGTGCCATCAGTAACTCCGGGACTAGCGGGAGGAAAGAGCAGTACTTC.

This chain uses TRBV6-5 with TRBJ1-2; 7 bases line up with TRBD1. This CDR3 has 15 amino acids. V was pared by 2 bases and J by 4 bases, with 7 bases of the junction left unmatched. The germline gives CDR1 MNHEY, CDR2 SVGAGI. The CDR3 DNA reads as TGTGCCAGCAGTTACGGTGGACAGGCGGGCTATGGCTACACCTTC. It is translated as CASSYGGQAGYGYTF.

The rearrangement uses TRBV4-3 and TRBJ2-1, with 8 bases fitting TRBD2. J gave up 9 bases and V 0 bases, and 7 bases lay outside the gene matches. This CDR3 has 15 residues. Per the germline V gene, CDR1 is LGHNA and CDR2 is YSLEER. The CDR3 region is CASSQDPGGPGEQFF. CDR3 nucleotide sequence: TGCGCCAGCAGCCAAGATCCGGGAGGGCCGGGTGAGCAGTTCTTC.

CDR3 loop: CASTLSILADYEQYF. CDR3 DNA: TGTGCCAGCACCCTCTCCATACTAGCGGACTACGAGCAGTACTTC. The V and J genes are TRBV28 and TRBJ2-7, with TRBD2 matching over 8 bases. From germline, CDR1 is MDHEN and CDR2 SYDVKM. After removal of 7 bases from V and 3 bases from J, the junction contained 11 bases not matched to a gene. The CDR3 runs 15 residues.

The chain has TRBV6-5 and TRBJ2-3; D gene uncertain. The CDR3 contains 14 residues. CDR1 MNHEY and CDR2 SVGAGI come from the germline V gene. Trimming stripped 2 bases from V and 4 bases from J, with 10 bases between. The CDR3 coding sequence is TGTGCCAGCAGTTACCTAAATCCCGCAGATACGCAGTATTTT. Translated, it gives CASSYLNPADTQYF.

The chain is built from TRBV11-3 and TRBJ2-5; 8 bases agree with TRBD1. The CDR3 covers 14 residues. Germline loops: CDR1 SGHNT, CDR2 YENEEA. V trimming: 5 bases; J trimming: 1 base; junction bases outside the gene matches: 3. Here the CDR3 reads CASSQDRVQETQYF. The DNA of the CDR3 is TGTGCCAGCAGCCAGGACAGGGTCCAAGAGACCCAGTACTTC.

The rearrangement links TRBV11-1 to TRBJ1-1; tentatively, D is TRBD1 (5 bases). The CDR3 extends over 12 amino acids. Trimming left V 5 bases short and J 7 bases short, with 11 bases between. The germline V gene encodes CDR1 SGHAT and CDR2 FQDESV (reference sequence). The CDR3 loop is CASSRTRNEAFF. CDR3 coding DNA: TGTGCCAGCAGCAGGACAAGAAATGAAGCTTTCTTT.

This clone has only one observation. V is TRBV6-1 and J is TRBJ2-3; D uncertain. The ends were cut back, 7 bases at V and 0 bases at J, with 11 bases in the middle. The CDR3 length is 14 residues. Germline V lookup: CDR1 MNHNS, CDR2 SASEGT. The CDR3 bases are TGTGCCAGCAACTCTAGATTTAGCACAGATACGCAGTATTTT. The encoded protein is CASNSRFSTDTQYF.

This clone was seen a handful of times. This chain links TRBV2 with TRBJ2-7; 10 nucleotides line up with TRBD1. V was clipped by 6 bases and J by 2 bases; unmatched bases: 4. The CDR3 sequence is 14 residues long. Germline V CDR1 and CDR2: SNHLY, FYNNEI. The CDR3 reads CASRIGQGAYEQYF. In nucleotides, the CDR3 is TGTGCCAGCAGGATCGGACAGGGGGCCTACGAGCAGTACTTC.

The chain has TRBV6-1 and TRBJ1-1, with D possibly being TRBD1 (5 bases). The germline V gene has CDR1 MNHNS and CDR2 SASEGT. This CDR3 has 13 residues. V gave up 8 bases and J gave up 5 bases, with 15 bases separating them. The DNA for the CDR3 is TGTGCCAGCTTACTCGTCGGGGGGACTGAAGCTTTCTTT. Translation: CASLLVGGTEAFF.

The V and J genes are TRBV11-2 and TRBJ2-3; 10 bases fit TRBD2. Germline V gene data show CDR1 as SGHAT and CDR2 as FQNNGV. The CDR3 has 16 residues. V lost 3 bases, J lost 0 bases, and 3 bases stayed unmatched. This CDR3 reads CASSFLAGASTDTQYF. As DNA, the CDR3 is TGTGCCAGCAGCTTCCTAGCGGGGGCTAGCACAGATACGCAGTATTTT.

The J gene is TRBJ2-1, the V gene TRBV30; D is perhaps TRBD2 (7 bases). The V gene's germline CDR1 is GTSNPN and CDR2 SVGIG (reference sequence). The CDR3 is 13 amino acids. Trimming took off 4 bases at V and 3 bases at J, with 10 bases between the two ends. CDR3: CAWKGGGYNEQFF. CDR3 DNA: TGTGCCTGGAAAGGGGGGGGCTACAATGAGCAGTTCTTC.

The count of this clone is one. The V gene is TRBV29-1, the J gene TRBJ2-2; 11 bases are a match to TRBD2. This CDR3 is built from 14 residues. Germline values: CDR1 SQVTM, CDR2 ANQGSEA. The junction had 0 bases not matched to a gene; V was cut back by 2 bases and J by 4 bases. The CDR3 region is CSVETSGSTGELFF. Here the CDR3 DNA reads TGCAGCGTTGAAACTAGCGGGAGCACCGGGGAGCTGTTTTTT.

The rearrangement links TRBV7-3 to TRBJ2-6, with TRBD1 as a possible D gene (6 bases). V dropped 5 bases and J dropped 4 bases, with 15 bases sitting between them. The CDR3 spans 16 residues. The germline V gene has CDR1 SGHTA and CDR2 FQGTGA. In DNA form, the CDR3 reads TGTGCCAGCAGCAGGACCAGGGGTGGAGGGGCCAACGTCCTGACTTTC. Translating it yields CASSRTRGGGANVLTF.

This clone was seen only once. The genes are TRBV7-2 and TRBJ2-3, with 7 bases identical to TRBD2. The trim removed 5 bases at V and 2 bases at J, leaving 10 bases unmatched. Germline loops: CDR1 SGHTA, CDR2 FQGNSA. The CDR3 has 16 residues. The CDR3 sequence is CASSVAPGLLTDTQYF. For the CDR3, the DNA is TGTGCCAGCAGCGTTGCACCGGGACTACTCACAGATACGCAGTATTTT.

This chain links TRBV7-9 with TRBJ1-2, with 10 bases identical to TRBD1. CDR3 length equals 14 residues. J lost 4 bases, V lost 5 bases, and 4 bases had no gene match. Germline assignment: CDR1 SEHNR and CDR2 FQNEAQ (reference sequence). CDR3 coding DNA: TGTGCCAGCAGCGGGGACAGGGGAGGCTATGGCTACACCTTC. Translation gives CASSGDRGGYGYTF. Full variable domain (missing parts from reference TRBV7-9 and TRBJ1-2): DTGVSQNPRHKITKRGQNVTFRCDPISEHNRLYWYRQTLGQGPEFLTYFQNEAQLEKSRLLSDRFSAERPKGSFSTLEIQRTEQGDSAMYLCASSGDRGGYGYTFGSGTRLTVV.

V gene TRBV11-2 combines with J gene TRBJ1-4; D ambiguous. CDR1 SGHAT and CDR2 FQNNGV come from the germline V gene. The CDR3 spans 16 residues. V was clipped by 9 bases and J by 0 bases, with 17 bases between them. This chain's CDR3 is CASRVGNGATNEKLFF. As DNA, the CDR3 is TGTGCCAGTCGAGTCGGCAACGGGGCAACTAATGAAAAACTGTTTTTT. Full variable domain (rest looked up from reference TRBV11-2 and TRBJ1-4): EAGVAQSPRYKIIEKRQSVAFWCNPISGHATLYWYQQILGQGPKLLIQFQNNGVVDDSQLPKDRFSAERLKGVDSTLKIQPAKLEDSAVYLCASRVGNGATNEKLFFGSGTQLSVL.

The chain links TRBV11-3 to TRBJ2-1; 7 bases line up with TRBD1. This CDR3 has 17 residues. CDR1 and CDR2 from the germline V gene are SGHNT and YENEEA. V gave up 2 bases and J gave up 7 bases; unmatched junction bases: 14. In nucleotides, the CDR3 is TGTGCCAGCAGCTTACTCGATGTGACAGGGTCAAGGAATGAGCAGTTCTTC. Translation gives CASSLLDVTGSRNEQFF.

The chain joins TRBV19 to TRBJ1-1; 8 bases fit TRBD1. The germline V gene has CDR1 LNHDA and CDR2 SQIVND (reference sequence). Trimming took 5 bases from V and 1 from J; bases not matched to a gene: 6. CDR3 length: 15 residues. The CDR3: CASSLTGVSNTEAFF. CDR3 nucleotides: TGTGCCAGTAGTTTGACAGGGGTATCGAACACTGAAGCTTTCTTT.

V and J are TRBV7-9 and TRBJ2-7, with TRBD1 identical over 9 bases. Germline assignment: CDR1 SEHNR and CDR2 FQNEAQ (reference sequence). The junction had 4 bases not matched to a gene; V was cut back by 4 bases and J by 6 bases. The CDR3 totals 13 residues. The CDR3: CASSWDRAFEQYF. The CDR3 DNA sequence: TGTGCCAGCAGCTGGGACAGGGCATTCGAGCAGTACTTC.

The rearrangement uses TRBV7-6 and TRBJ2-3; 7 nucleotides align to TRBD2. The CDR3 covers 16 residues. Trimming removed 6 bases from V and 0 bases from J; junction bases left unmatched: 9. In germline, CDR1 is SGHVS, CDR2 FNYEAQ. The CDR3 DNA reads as TGTGCCAGCAGTTCTCAGGGAGGGGCAAGCACAGATACGCAGTATTTT. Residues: CASSSQGGASTDTQYF.

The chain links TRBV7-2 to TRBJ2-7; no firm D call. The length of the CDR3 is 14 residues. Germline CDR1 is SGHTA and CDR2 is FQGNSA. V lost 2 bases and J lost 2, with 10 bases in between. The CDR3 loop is CASSLIQPPYEQYF. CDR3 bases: TGTGCCAGCAGCTTAATACAGCCACCCTACGAGCAGTACTTC.

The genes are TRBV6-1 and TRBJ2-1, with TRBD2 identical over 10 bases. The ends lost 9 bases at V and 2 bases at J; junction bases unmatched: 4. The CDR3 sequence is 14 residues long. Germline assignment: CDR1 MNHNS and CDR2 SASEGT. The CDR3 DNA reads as TGTGCCAGTGATAGCGGGAGGACCTACAATGAGCAGTTCTTC. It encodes CASDSGRTYNEQFF.

The CDR3 loop is CASSYNRGTEAFF. As DNA, the CDR3 is TGTGCCAGCAGTTATAACAGGGGAACTGAAGCTTTCTTT. The chain recombines TRBV6-5 with TRBJ1-1; TRBD1 matches at 7 bases. This CDR3 has 13 residues. Per the germline V gene, CDR1 is MNHEY and CDR2 is SVGAGI. Germline trimming cut 3 bases from V and 5 bases from J; bases unmatched to any gene: 3.

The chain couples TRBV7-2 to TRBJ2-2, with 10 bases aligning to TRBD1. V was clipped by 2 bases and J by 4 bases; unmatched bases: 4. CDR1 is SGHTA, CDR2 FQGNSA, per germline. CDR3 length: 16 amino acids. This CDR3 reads CASSLRQGAGTGELFF. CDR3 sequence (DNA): TGTGCCAGCAGCTTACGACAGGGGGCAGGCACCGGGGAGCTGTTTTTT.

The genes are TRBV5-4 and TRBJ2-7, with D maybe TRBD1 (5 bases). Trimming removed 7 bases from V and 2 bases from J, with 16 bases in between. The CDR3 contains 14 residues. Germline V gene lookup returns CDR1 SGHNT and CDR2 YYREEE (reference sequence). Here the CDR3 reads CASQPRGGTYEQYF. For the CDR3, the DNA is TGTGCCAGCCAACCAAGGGGTGGAACCTACGAGCAGTACTTC.

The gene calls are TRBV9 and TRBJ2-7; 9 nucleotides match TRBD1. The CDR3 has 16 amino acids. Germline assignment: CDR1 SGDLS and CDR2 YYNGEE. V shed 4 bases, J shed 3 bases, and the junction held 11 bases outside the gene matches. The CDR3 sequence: CASSFNRQGEGYEQYF. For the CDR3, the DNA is TGTGCCAGCAGCTTCAACCGACAGGGGGAAGGCTACGAGCAGTACTTC.

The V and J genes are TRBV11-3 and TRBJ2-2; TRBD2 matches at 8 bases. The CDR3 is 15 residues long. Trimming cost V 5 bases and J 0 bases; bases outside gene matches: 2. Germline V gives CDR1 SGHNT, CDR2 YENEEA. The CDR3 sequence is CASSTSGTNTGELFF. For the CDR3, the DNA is TGTGCCAGCAGCACTAGCGGAACGAACACCGGGGAGCTGTTTTTT.